This paragraph reports one TCR beta chain. Time point meaning: patch test 3, about 24 weeks after DPC sensitization. The treatment here: therapeutic diphenylcyclopropenone sensitization with weekly scalp DPC. For the library, individual cDNA molecules each received unique molecular identifiers. TCRdb recomputed calls from the RACE reads with MiXCR, one row per CDR3 protein. The repertoire consists of about 160,000 distinct CDR3 sequences, with roughly 25% occurring once and the leading ten covering 2.1%. The germline V and J ends were trimmed by 4 bases and 6 bases, with 14 bases remaining between them. CDR3 length: 14 residues. Germline V gene data show CDR1 as MRHNA and CDR2 as SNTAGT. The sample comes from a study of human T cells and chemical hapten exposure.

This sample comprised whole blood, obtained in connection with sensitization to the hapten diphenylcyclopropenone (DPC). The clonotype was recovered from a woman between 18 and 29 years old with alopecia areata. Some clones in this sample may be carry-over from other donors' samples. The chain has TRBV6-4 and TRBJ2-3; D may match TRBD1 or TRBD2 (5 bases each). CDR3 sequence reads: CASSVGTQADTQYF. The CDR3 DNA reads TGTGCCAGCAGTGTCGGGACCCAGGCGGATACGCAGTATTTT.